Presented here are 29 T cell receptor beta chains from one specimen sequenced in a study of T cell responses to AZD1222 COVID-19 vaccine. Sequenced by immunoSEQ multiplex PCR; TCRdb stores in-frame clones only, minus some. The data contain 80,000 to 100,000 clones, about 86% of them singletons. The sequencing here drew on peripheral blood, taken 28 days after the second AZD1222 dose. The receptors shown here come from an adult who received the AZD1222 COVID-19 vaccine.

The chain uses TRBV4-1 and TRBJ1-1; D call uncertain. Trimming took 4 bases from V and 5 from J, leaving 17 bases between them. The CDR3 sequence is 15 residues long. Looked up from germline, CDR1 is MGHRA and CDR2 is YSYEKL. CDR3: CASSPLQWRGTEAFF. In nucleotides, the CDR3 is TGCGCCAGCAGCCCGCTTCAGTGGCGGGGAACTGAAGCTTTCTTT.

The rearrangement uses TRBV30 and TRBJ1-5, with 7 bases identical to TRBD1. The CDR3 has 15 residues. Per germline, CDR1 GTSNPN and CDR2 SVGIG (reference sequence). V was pared by 5 bases and J by 6 bases, with 13 bases of the junction left unmatched. CDR3 nucleotides: TGTGCCTGGGGGCAGGATCTTAGGGACAGTCAGCCCCAGCATTTT. Translating it yields CAWGQDLRDSQPQHF.

The V gene is TRBV19, the J gene TRBJ1-2; 8 bases fit TRBD1. The germline gives CDR1 LNHDA, CDR2 SQIVND (reference sequence). Trimming took 4 bases from V and 4 from J; bases not matched to a gene: 8. The CDR3 is 15 residues long. Here the CDR3 reads CASSTIPGQVYGYTF. The CDR3, as DNA: TGTGCCAGTAGTACCATACCGGGACAGGTCTATGGCTACACCTTC. Using reference TRBV19 and TRBJ1-2 for the parts outside the CDR3, the full variable domain is DGGITQSPKYLFRKEGQNVTLSCEQNLNHDAMYWYRQDPGQGLRLIYYSQIVNDFQKGDIAEGYSVSREKKESFPLTVTSAQKNPTAFYLCASSTIPGQVYGYTFGSGTRLTVV.

This chain connects TRBV28 to TRBJ1-2; D uncertain. The CDR3 contains 12 residues. Between the trimmed V and J ends, which lost 5 bases and 8 bases, there was a span of 12 bases. In germline, CDR1 is MDHEN, CDR2 SYDVKM. This chain's CDR3 is CASSPAGEGYTF. The DNA for the CDR3 is TGTGCCAGCAGTCCGGCTGGAGAGGGCTACACCTTC.

This chain joins TRBV6-6 and TRBJ1-3; D uncertain. From germline, CDR1 is MNHNY and CDR2 SVGAGI (reference sequence). The CDR3 spans 17 residues. V lost 5 bases to trimming and J lost 1 base, with 18 bases between them. The CDR3 sequence: CASSQRAQDISGNTIYF. The CDR3 nucleotides are TGTGCCAGCAGTCAAAGGGCCCAGGATATTTCTGGAAACACCATATATTTT.

The chain carries TRBV5-4 and TRBJ1-1; D not resolved. CDR1 and CDR2 (germline): SGHNT, YYREEE (reference sequence). V lost 6 bases, J lost 4 bases, and 16 bases lay in between. CDR3 length equals 14 residues. For the CDR3, the DNA is TGTGCCAGCAACATCCAGGCTGGGATCACTGAAGCTTTCTTT. Its translation: CASNIQAGITEAFF.

This chain links TRBV28 with TRBJ2-7, with D perhaps matching TRBD2 (6 bases). Per germline, CDR1 MDHEN and CDR2 SYDVKM. The CDR3 extends over 15 amino acids. V was clipped by 1 base and J by 7 bases, with 17 bases between them. The CDR3 loop is CASSLSWRDVGEQYF. The CDR3 nucleotides are TGTGCCAGCAGTTTATCGTGGCGGGACGTAGGGGAGCAGTACTTC.

The J gene is TRBJ2-5, the V gene TRBV5-1; 7 bases agree with TRBD1. The CDR3 contains 13 residues. J was trimmed by 5 bases and V by 4 bases; bases with no gene match: 5. Germline V gene data show CDR1 as SGHRS and CDR2 as YFSETQ. CDR3 in amino acids: CASSMGQSETQYF. CDR3 bases: TGCGCCAGCAGCATGGGACAGAGCGAGACCCAGTACTTC.

The rearrangement links TRBV2 to TRBJ1-4, with unresolved D. The germline V gene encodes CDR1 SNHLY and CDR2 FYNNEI. V was clipped by 7 bases and J by 7 bases, with 7 bases between them. The CDR3 runs to 11 residues. This CDR3 is CASTAREKLFF. The CDR3 nucleotides are TGTGCCAGCACAGCCCGTGAAAAACTGTTTTTT.

The chain recombines TRBV4-1 with TRBJ1-5; possible D gene TRBD1, 6 bases. The CDR3 totals 16 residues. Germline CDR1 reads MGHRA; CDR2 reads YSYEKL. Deletions cut 1 base from V and 2 bases from J, with 12 bases between. The CDR3 DNA reads as TGCGCCAGCAGCCAAGGGCAGGGGTCGGGCAATCAGCCCCAGCATTTT. As protein: CASSQGQGSGNQPQHF.

The chain couples TRBV4-1 to TRBJ1-5, with TRBD1 matching 9 bases. From germline, CDR1 is MGHRA and CDR2 YSYEKL. CDR3 length: 15 residues. With 1 base clipped from V and 4 bases from J, the junction kept 2 bases outside the gene matches. CDR3 sequence (DNA): TGCGCCAGCAGCCAAGGGGGGACAGGGAATCAGCCCCAGCATTTT. Its protein is CASSQGGTGNQPQHF.

This clone was found once. The chain employs TRBV11-1 and TRBJ2-3, with 13 bases fitting TRBD2. V gave up 3 bases and J gave up 5 bases; unmatched junction bases: 5. The CDR3 has 16 residues. Germline CDR1 and CDR2: SGHAT and FQDESV (reference sequence). CDR3 bases: TGTGCCAGCAGCTTTACGACTAGCGGGGGGATAGATACGCAGTATTTT. Translated: CASSFTTSGGIDTQYF.

This clone was observed once. The chain's CDR3 is CASSSSWAGPYGYTF. CDR3 DNA: TGTGCCAGCAGCTCTTCCTGGGCAGGGCCCTATGGCTACACCTTC. The V gene is TRBV4-2, the J gene TRBJ1-2, with D possibly TRBD1 on 5 matching bases. The V gene's germline CDR1 is LGHNA and CDR2 YNFKEQ. The CDR3 sequence is 15 residues long. Trimming took off 5 bases at V and 4 bases at J, with 17 bases between the two ends.

The chain carries TRBV7-9 and TRBJ1-2, with 7 positions matching TRBD1. CDR1 and CDR2 (germline): SEHNR, FQNEAQ (reference sequence). With V trimmed by 2 bases and J by 4 bases, 4 bases remained unmatched. The CDR3 has 14 residues. Written as DNA, the CDR3 is TGTGCCAGCAGCTTAACGGGACAGTTCTATGGCTACACCTTC. As protein: CASSLTGQFYGYTF.

V and J are TRBV6-5 and TRBJ1-5; a weak D match, TRBD1 (6 bases). The CDR3 has 15 residues. Between the trimmed V and J ends, which lost 6 bases and 2 bases, there was a span of 14 bases. Germline loops: CDR1 MNHEY, CDR2 SVGAGI. CDR3 region: CASSHLYRGNQPQHF. The CDR3 bases are TGTGCCAGCAGCCACCTTTACAGGGGCAATCAGCCCCAGCATTTT.

V gene TRBV27 combines with J gene TRBJ2-6; 8 nucleotides agree with TRBD2. The CDR3 consists of 18 residues. V was pared by 6 bases and J by 0 bases, with 10 bases of the junction left unmatched. Germline CDR1 reads MNHEY; CDR2 reads SMNVEV (reference sequence). The CDR3 spells CASSWVTSVTSGANVLTF. As DNA, the CDR3 is TGTGCCAGCAGCTGGGTGACTAGCGTGACCTCTGGGGCCAACGTCCTGACTTTC.

This chain links TRBV5-6 with TRBJ1-1, with no clear D. V gave up 0 bases and J gave up 8 bases, with 5 bases separating them. Germline CDR1 is SGHDT and CDR2 is YYEEEE. The CDR3 extends over 11 amino acids. For the CDR3, the DNA is TGTGCCAGCAGCTTGGGGCCAGAAGCTTTCTTT. Its protein is CASSLGPEAFF.

V and J are TRBV5-4 and TRBJ2-1, with TRBD2 as a possible D gene (5 bases). Germline CDR1 is SGHNT and CDR2 is YYREEE (reference sequence). V was trimmed by 3 bases and J by 0 bases, leaving 7 bases between them. CDR3 length equals 14 residues. In DNA, the CDR3 is TGTGCCAGCAGCTCGAGGGACTCCTACAATGAGCAGTTCTTC. Its protein is CASSSRDSYNEQFF. Using reference TRBV5-4 and TRBJ2-1 for the parts outside the CDR3, the full variable domain is ETGVTQSPTHLIKTRGQQVTLRCSSQSGHNTVSWYQQALGQGPQFIFQYYREEENGRGNFPPRFSGLQFPNYSSELNVNALELDDSALYLCASSSRDSYNEQFFGPGTRLTVL.

The CDR3 DNA is TGTGCCAGCAGCAATTATCGGACGGTCACCTACGAGCAGTACTTC. Protein: CASSNYRTVTYEQYF. The chain couples TRBV3-1 (or the pseudogene TRBV3-2) to TRBJ2-7; D is undetermined. V lost 5 bases and J lost 2, with 16 bases in between. Germline lookup yields CDR1 LGHDT and CDR2 YNNKEL (reference sequence). The CDR3 is 15 residues long.

V is TRBV28 and J is TRBJ2-7; D is unresolved. Germline loops: CDR1 MDHEN, CDR2 SYDVKM. CDR3 size: 15 residues. The germline V and J ends were trimmed by 3 bases and 5 bases, with 17 bases remaining between them. CDR3 sequence reads: CASSLPRARVHEQYF. The CDR3 nucleotides read TGTGCCAGCAGTTTGCCCCGAGCTCGGGTCCACGAGCAGTACTTC.

This sequence joins TRBV7-2 and TRBJ2-1, with TRBD2 matching 15 bases. The CDR3 has 16 residues. Germline trimming cut 4 bases from V and 7 bases from J; bases unmatched to any gene: 5. CDR1 SGHTA and CDR2 FQGNSA come from the germline V gene. Written as DNA, the CDR3 is TGTGCCAGCAGCTCGTCCGGGACTAGCGGGAGGAATGAGCAGTTCTTC. It is translated as CASSSSGTSGRNEQFF.

The rearrangement uses TRBV6-5 and TRBJ2-2; D is uncertain. CDR3 size: 12 residues. Germline CDR1 MNHEY, CDR2 SVGAGI. Trimming shortened V by 5 bases and J by 4 bases, and 5 bases separated the two germline ends. The CDR3 sequence: CASSKGTGELFF. CDR3 DNA: TGTGCCAGCAGTAAGGGCACCGGGGAGCTGTTTTTT.

The DNA for the CDR3 is TGTGCCAGCAGCCCCCCGGGAGACAATGAGCAGTTCTTC. Protein: CASSPPGDNEQFF. The chain recombines TRBV7-9 with TRBJ2-1, with D maybe TRBD2 (6 bases). Germline CDR1 is SEHNR and CDR2 is FQNEAQ (reference sequence). Trimming took off 5 bases at V and 5 bases at J, with 10 bases between the two ends. This CDR3 comprises 13 residues.

In this sample, this clone turned up many times. The gene calls are TRBV7-9 and TRBJ2-7, with D maybe TRBD2 (6 bases). Germline lookup yields CDR1 SEHNR and CDR2 FQNEAQ (reference sequence). Trimming stripped 1 base from V and 5 bases from J, with 12 bases between. CDR3 length: 14 amino acids. CDR3 sequence (DNA): TGTGCCAGCAGCTTAGAAGGGAGGAGGGACGAGCAGTACTTC. This encodes CASSLEGRRDEQYF.

The V and J genes are TRBV6-5 and TRBJ2-1; 7 bases are a match to TRBD2. After removal of 6 bases from V and 4 bases from J, the junction contained 9 bases not matched to a gene. Germline values: CDR1 MNHEY, CDR2 SVGAGI. The CDR3 is made up of 15 amino acids. The CDR3 DNA reads TGTGCCAGCAGACGGACTAGTTCGAGATACAATGAGCAGTTCTTC. This sequence encodes CASRRTSSRYNEQFF.

J is TRBJ2-3 and V is TRBV5-4; 9 bases are a match to TRBD2. Germline V lookup: CDR1 SGHNT, CDR2 YYREEE (reference sequence). The CDR3 has 19 residues. Losses at the gene ends were 6 bases for V and 1 base for J; bases not matched to a gene: 18. CDR3 nucleotides: TGTGCCAGCATCCTTTTAGCGGGAGATTCAAATAGAGGCACAGATACGCAGTATTTT. Translation: CASILLAGDSNRGTDTQYF.

The count of this clone is one. CDR3 nucleotides: TGTGCCACCAGTCAGTACAATGAGCAGTTCTTC. Encoded protein: CATSQYNEQFF. This chain connects TRBV24-1 to TRBJ2-1, with D unclear. Between the trimmed V and J ends, which lost 6 bases and 4 bases, there was a span of 3 bases. Germline CDR1 reads KGHDR; CDR2 reads SFDVKD. CDR3 size: 11 residues.

This chain uses TRBV27 with TRBJ2-3, with a possible D match to TRBD1 (6 bases). Between the trimmed V and J ends, which lost 3 bases and 7 bases, there was a span of 11 bases. CDR3 length: 13 residues. Per germline, CDR1 MNHEY and CDR2 SMNVEV (reference sequence). The CDR3 reads CASSFWTDNTQYF. CDR3 nucleotides: TGTGCCAGCAGTTTTTGGACAGATAATACGCAGTATTTT.

The chain is built from TRBV28 and TRBJ2-4; 11 nucleotides agree with TRBD1. The CDR3 is made up of 15 amino acids. Trimming at V came to 8 bases and at J to 9 bases, leaving 12 bases not matched to a gene. CDR1 and CDR2 (germline): MDHEN, SYDVKM. This chain's CDR3 is CASGLRDRGFSIQYF. The CDR3 nucleotides are TGTGCCAGCGGCCTCCGGGACAGGGGGTTTAGCATTCAGTACTTC.